This paragraph reports one T cell receptor beta chain. Its specificity is unknown. This sample is part of a study of CD8+CD57+ T cells in acquired aplastic anemia. On the study more broadly: Sorted CD4+ and CD8+ cells yielded DNA averaging about 2.9 ug. Notes on the study in general: In common between the patients and the controls were more than 25 CD8+ CDR3 sequences. Patients versus controls showed no significant CD8+ Simpson's diversity difference.

It was patients with CD8+CD57+ cell expansion by flow cytometry who were chosen for sequencing. Every patient presented with severe acquired aplastic anemia. This CDR3 is 14 amino acids long. TCR beta VDJ combinations and CDR3 sequences were profiled from genomic DNA. MiXCR, run by TCRdb on the reads, gives a single entry per CDR3 protein. The sample has around 200,000 distinct CDR3 sequences; 55% to 65% are singletons. The rearrangement uses TRBV12-3 or TRBV12-4 and TRBJ2-3; 9 bases fit TRBD2. The DNA end lines up better with TRBJ2-2; the J call may be wrong. This clonotype was sampled from a human donor with aplastic anemia. Sequenced: sorted CD4+, CD8+, or CD8+CD57+ T cells (not recorded which) from PBMCs. The CDR3 spells CASSQREAPGELFF. CDR3 coding DNA: TGTGCCAGCAGCCAGCGGGAGGCTCCAGGGGAGCTGTTTTTT.